This T cell receptor beta chain appears in the sequencing data of a study of CD8 T cells in Susac syndrome. Germline V gene sequence: CDR1 LGHDT, CDR2 YNNKEL (reference sequence). The CDR3 is 17 amino acids. V was pared by 2 bases and J by 3 bases, with 7 bases of the junction left unmatched. With random hexamers, reverse transcription was performed on about 0.45 to 1 ug of RNA. Amplification of TCR beta CDR3 used immunoSEQ multiplex PCR across 54 Vbeta and 13 Jbeta. TCRdb re-called the immunoSEQ multiplex PCR reads with MiXCR, one entry per CDR3 protein. In the table there are roughly 200,000 distinct CDR3 sequences, 85% to 95% of which are singletons. The control participants were healthy donors, and these controls were matched with respect to both age and sex. Purification of the CD8+ and CD4+ T cells relied on negative isolation, and TEMRA cells underwent FACS enrichment.

This TCR derives from a human donor in good health. Sequenced material: CD4+ T cells from PBMCs. This sequence joins TRBV3-1 and TRBJ1-6, with TRBD1 identical over 7 bases. The DNA for the CDR3 is TGTGCCAGCAGCCAACGTCGGACAGGAAACTATAATTCACCCCTCCACTTT. It is translated as CASSQRRTGNYNSPLHF.